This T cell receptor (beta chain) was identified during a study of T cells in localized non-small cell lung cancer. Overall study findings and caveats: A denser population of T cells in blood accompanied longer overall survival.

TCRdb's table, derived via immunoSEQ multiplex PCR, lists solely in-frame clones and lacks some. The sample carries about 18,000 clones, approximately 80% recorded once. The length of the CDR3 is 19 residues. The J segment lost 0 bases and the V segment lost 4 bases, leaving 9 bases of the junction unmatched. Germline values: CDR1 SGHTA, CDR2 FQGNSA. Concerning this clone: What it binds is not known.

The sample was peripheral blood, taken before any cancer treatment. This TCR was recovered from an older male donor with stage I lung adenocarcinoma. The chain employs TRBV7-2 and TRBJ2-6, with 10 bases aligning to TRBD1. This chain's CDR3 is CASSSSLGQGNSGANVLTF. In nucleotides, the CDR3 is TGTGCCAGCAGCTCCTCCTTGGGACAGGGGAACTCTGGGGCCAACGTCCTGACTTTC.